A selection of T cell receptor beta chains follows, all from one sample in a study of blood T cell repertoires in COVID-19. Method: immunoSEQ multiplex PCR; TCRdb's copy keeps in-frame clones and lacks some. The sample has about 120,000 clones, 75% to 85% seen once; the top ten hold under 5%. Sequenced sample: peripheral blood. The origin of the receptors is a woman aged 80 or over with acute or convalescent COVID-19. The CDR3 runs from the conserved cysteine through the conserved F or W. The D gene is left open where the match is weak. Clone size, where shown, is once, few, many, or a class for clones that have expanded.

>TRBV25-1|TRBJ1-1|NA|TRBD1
TGTGCCAGCAGTGACCGGGACAGAAGTGAAGCTTTCTTT
CASSDRDRSEAFF
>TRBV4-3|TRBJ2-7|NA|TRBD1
TGCGCCAGCAGCCTGCGGACAGGTTCCTACGAGCAGTACTTC
CASSLRTGSYEQYF
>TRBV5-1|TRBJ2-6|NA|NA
TGCGCCAGCAGCGGGCTGTTTCGGGGGGCCAACGTCCTGACTTTC
CASSGLFRGANVLTF
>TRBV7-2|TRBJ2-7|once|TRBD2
TGTGCCAGCAGCTCACGGCGGGGGAATCTGGACGAGCAGTACTTC
CASSSRRGNLDEQYF
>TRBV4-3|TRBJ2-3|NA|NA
TGCGCCAGCAGCCAAGATTCGGGGGGCACAGATACGCAGTATTTT
CASSQDSGGTDTQYF
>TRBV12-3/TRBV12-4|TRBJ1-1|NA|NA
TGTGCCAGCACCCTCGACAGGAACACTGAAGCTTTCTTT
CASTLDRNTEAFF
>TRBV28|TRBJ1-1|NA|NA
TGTGCCAGCAGTACCTCGGGGAGGAGGGACACTGAAGCTTTCTTT
CASSTSGRRDTEAFF
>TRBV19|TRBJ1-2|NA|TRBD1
TGTGCCAGTAGTACTCCAGGGGGTTATGGCTACACCTTC
CASSTPGGYGYTF
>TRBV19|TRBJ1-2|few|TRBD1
TGTGCCAGTAGTACTCCGGGACAGGGGGTACGAACTATTTATGGCTACACCTTC
CASSTPGQGVRTIYGYTF
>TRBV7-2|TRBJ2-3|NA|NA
TGTGCCAGCAGCTTAGCGCCAAGAACTAGCACAGATACGCAGTATTTT
CASSLAPRTSTDTQYF
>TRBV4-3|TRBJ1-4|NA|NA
TGCGCCAGCAGCCAAGATCGAGTTAATGAAAAACTGTTTTTT
CASSQDRVNEKLFF
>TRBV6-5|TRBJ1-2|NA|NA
TGTGCCAGCAGTTACGGTTCTGATAGGGGGTGGAATGGCTACACCTTC
CASSYGSDRGWNGYTF
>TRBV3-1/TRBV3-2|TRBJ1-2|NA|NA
TGTGCCAGCAGCCAAGGTTTAAGCGCTAACTATGGCTACACCTTC
CASSQGLSANYGYTF
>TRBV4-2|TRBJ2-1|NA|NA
TGTGCCAGCAGCCAAGATCCGGCCCGGGGAGATGAGCAGTTCTTC
CASSQDPARGDEQFF
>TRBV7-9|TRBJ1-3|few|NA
TGTGCCAGCAGTTCCGGGACAACTGCCGGCCCTACTGGAAACACCATATATTTT
CASSSGTTAGPTGNTIYF